A single sample is the source of the 30 T cell receptor beta chains below, sequenced in a study of T-cell memory formation after mild COVID-19. One entry per CDR3 protein, called by TCRdb with MiXCR from the 5' RACE reads. Among some 57,000 distinct CDR3 sequences listed, 12% were seen once. Sequencing was performed on PBMCs or a T cell subset sorted from them (not recorded which). Receptor source: a man younger than 30 who had mild COVID-19 (a few samples of this study predate the infection). Cell type and time point are not known.

The gene calls are TRBV30 and TRBJ1-5; maybe TRBD1 (5 bases). Trimming left V 0 bases short and J 5 bases short, with 11 bases between. The CDR3 is 14 residues long. CDR1 and CDR2 (germline): GTSNPN, SVGIG (reference sequence). Written as DNA, the CDR3 is TGTGCCTGGAGTGTACTGACAGTGGATCAGCCCCAGCATTTT. Its protein product is CAWSVLTVDQPQHF. The variable domain in full, completed from reference TRBV30 and TRBJ1-5, reads SQTIHQWPATLVQPVGSPLSLECTVEGTSNPNLYWYRQAAGRGLQLLFYSVGIGQISSEVPQNLSASRPQDRQFILSSKKLLLSDSGFYLCAWSVLTVDQPQHFGDGTRLSIL.

This clonotype showed up just a few times. This chain uses TRBV12-3 or TRBV12-4 with TRBJ1-1; the D is unclear. CDR3 length: 13 amino acids. The V and J ends lost 2 bases and 2 bases respectively, with 6 bases between them. CDR3 coding DNA: TGTGCCAGCAGTTTAATGAGAAACACTGAAGCTTTCTTT. Protein product: CASSLMRNTEAFF.

The rearrangement links TRBV5-1 to TRBJ2-3; D assignment may be TRBD1 or TRBD2 (5 bases each). The CDR3 contains 15 residues. CDR1 SGHRS and CDR2 YFSETQ come from the germline V gene. Deletions cut 3 bases from V and 3 bases from J, with 14 bases between. The CDR3 reads CASSWVRGGTDTQYF. CDR3 sequence (DNA): TGCGCCAGCAGCTGGGTCCGGGGCGGTACAGATACGCAGTATTTT.

This clonotype is medium-sized by share. V is TRBV7-9 and J is TRBJ2-1; D may match TRBD1 or TRBD2 (6 bases each). V was clipped by 1 base and J by 0 bases, with 10 bases between them. The germline V gene has CDR1 SEHNR and CDR2 FQNEAQ (reference sequence). The CDR3 length is 16 residues. The CDR3 is CASSLVGGRSYNEQFF. The CDR3 DNA reads as TGTGCCAGCAGCTTAGTAGGGGGGCGCTCCTACAATGAGCAGTTCTTC. The variable domain in full, completed from reference TRBV7-9 and TRBJ2-1, reads DTGVSQNPRHKITKRGQNVTFRCDPISEHNRLYWYRQTLGQGPEFLTYFQNEAQLEKSRLLSDRFSAERPKGSFSTLEIQRTEQGDSAMYLCASSLVGGRSYNEQFFGPGTRLTVL.

The chain recombines TRBV12-3 or TRBV12-4 with TRBJ1-2; TRBD1 aligns across 7 bases. The CDR3 covers 15 residues. Trimming at V came to 3 bases and at J to 8 bases, leaving 12 bases not matched to a gene. The CDR3 DNA reads TGTGCCAGCAGTTTTATCGTCGAGGGGGCGGAAGGCTACACCTTC. Translation: CASSFIVEGAEGYTF.

This clonotype was seen only a few times. The chain employs TRBV3-1 and TRBJ1-1, with TRBD1 identical over 7 bases. Germline V CDR1 and CDR2: LGHDT, YNNKEL (reference sequence). The CDR3 sequence is 15 residues long. Losses at the gene ends were 1 base for V and 6 bases for J; bases not matched to a gene: 8. DNA for the CDR3: TGTGCCAGCAGCCAAGTGAGACAGGGTACCCCTGAAGCTTTCTTT. Translating it yields CASSQVRQGTPEAFF.

This chain joins TRBV25-1 and TRBJ1-6; D is possibly TRBD1 (5 bases). This CDR3 is 15 amino acids long. V lost 2 bases to trimming and J lost 8 bases, with 13 bases between them. CDR1 and CDR2 from the germline V gene are MGHDK and SYGVNS. The CDR3 here is CASSEGTRGYSPLHF. Written as DNA, the CDR3 is TGTGCCAGCAGTGAAGGGACCAGAGGCTATTCACCCCTCCACTTT.

The chain combines TRBV27 with TRBJ2-3; 8 bases align to TRBD1. The CDR3 consists of 15 residues. Germline lookup yields CDR1 MNHEY and CDR2 SMNVEV (reference sequence). Germline trimming cut 6 bases from V and 5 bases from J; bases unmatched to any gene: 10. CDR3 sequence reads: CASRYTGGLGDTQYF. The CDR3 bases are TGTGCCAGCAGGTATACAGGGGGGCTTGGAGATACGCAGTATTTT.

There are a few counts of this clonotype. This chain connects TRBV5-1 to TRBJ1-2; D gene unclear. V lost 4 bases, J lost 1 base, and 23 bases lay in between. Germline V lookup: CDR1 SGHRS, CDR2 YFSETQ. CDR3 length equals 18 residues. CDR3 nucleotide sequence: TGCGCCAGCAGCCACCGCCCGAGGGAGGATTGGGGTAACTATGGCTACACCTTC. Translated: CASSHRPREDWGNYGYTF.

This clonotype was observed a handful of times. The gene calls are TRBV7-2 and TRBJ2-7; D is possibly TRBD1 (6 bases). Per germline, CDR1 SGHTA and CDR2 FQGNSA. This CDR3 is 13 amino acids long. Trimming pared 5 bases from V and 4 bases from J, leaving 12 bases between. Written as DNA, the CDR3 is TGTGCCAGCAGCGGCAACCAGGGGTACGAGCAGTACTTC. Translating gives CASSGNQGYEQYF.

This clonotype was counted only a few times. V and J are TRBV20-1 and TRBJ2-5; D gene uncertain. This CDR3 has 12 residues. CDR1 is DFQATT, CDR2 SNEGSKA, per germline (reference sequence). DNA of the CDR3: TGCACCGTGTCCCTTCAAGGGGAGACCCAGTACTTC. It specifies CTVSLQGETQYF.

This clonotype was seen many times. The gene calls are TRBV6-5 and TRBJ2-5; 8 nucleotides align to TRBD2. Germline V gene sequence: CDR1 MNHEY, CDR2 SVGAGI. This CDR3 is 14 amino acids long. The ends lost 9 bases at V and 1 base at J; junction bases unmatched: 7. CDR3 sequence: CASHSAGGQETQYF. The CDR3 region has the DNA TGTGCCAGTCATTCGGCGGGGGGCCAAGAGACCCAGTACTTC.

This clonotype was detected many times. J is TRBJ2-3 and V is TRBV12-3 or TRBV12-4; 9 bases are shared with TRBD2. V lost 1 base to trimming and J lost 4 bases; unmatched junction nucleotides: 18. The CDR3 runs 20 residues. This CDR3 reads CASSLGEIRRGGQYADTQYF. In DNA, the CDR3 is TGTGCCAGCAGTTTAGGGGAAATTCGGCGGGGGGGCCAGTATGCAGATACGCAGTATTTT.

There are many counts of this clonotype. The chain combines TRBV6-4 with TRBJ2-3, with D tentatively TRBD2 (6 bases). V lost 0 bases and J lost 0, with 7 bases in between. The CDR3 extends over 15 amino acids. CDR1 and CDR2 (germline): MRHNA, SNTAGT. The CDR3: CASSDSAGSTDTQYF. DNA of the CDR3: TGTGCCAGCAGTGACTCAGCGGGTAGCACAGATACGCAGTATTTT.

The chain is built from TRBV2 and TRBJ2-7; 14 bases are shared with TRBD2. Germline CDR1 and CDR2: SNHLY and FYNNEI. Germline trimming cut 6 bases from V and 7 bases from J; bases unmatched to any gene: 8. The CDR3 covers 15 residues. CDR3 protein: CASSSTSGGALEQYV. In DNA, the CDR3 is TGTGCCAGCAGCTCGACTAGCGGGGGGGCGCTGGAGCAGTACGTC.

The chain links TRBV9 to TRBJ1-6; D remains ambiguous. CDR1 is SGDLS, CDR2 YYNGEE, per germline. CDR3 length: 13 amino acids. Trimming cost V 0 bases and J 9 bases, with 7 bases left between them. The DNA for the CDR3 is TGTGCCAGCAGCGTAGTAGGAGTTTCACCCCTCCACTTT. It codes for CASSVVGVSPLHF.

This clonotype was seen a few times. This chain joins TRBV20-1 and TRBJ2-5; 8 bases align to TRBD2. The CDR3 has 13 amino acids. The germline CDR1 and CDR2 sequences are DFQATT and SNEGSKA (reference sequence). The V segment lost 3 bases and the J segment 6 bases; nucleotides outside the gene matches: 6. CDR3 sequence: CSASGGAVKTQYF. CDR3 nucleotides: TGCAGTGCTAGCGGGGGGGCGGTAAAGACCCAGTACTTC.

This clonotype was recorded many times. The chain carries TRBV4-3 and TRBJ2-1; weak D call: TRBD1 (6 bases). This CDR3 region has 13 residues. Germline loops: CDR1 LGHNA, CDR2 YSLEER. V shed 3 bases and J shed 7 bases, with 10 bases lying between them. The CDR3 bases are TGCGCCAGCAGCCACCTCCAGGGGAATGAGCAGTTCTTC. It encodes CASSHLQGNEQFF.

This clonotype was picked up many times. The chain uses TRBV4-2 and TRBJ2-5, with D perhaps being TRBD1 or TRBD2 (5 bases each). This CDR3 region has 17 residues. The germline V and J ends were trimmed by 4 bases and 3 bases, with 21 bases remaining between them. The V gene's germline CDR1 is LGHNA and CDR2 YNFKEQ. The CDR3 coding sequence is TGTGCCAGCAGCCCCCAAAAGGAGTCCAGAGGGGAAGAGACCCAGTACTTC. This sequence encodes CASSPQKESRGEETQYF.

The rearrangement joins TRBV12-3 or TRBV12-4 to TRBJ2-7; a weak D match, TRBD2 (6 bases). The CDR3 sequence is 16 residues long. V was trimmed by 7 bases and J by 1 base, leaving 20 bases between them. The CDR3 is CASTQTGTPRSYEQYV. DNA for the CDR3: TGTGCCAGCACCCAGACCGGGACTCCGCGTTCCTACGAGCAGTACGTC.

This clonotype was detected a few times. A much larger clonotype is one base distant, so this may be a read error. The chain is built from TRBV11-1 and TRBJ2-1, with D maybe TRBD1 (5 bases). This CDR3 is built from 13 residues. Trimming cost V 1 base and J 4 bases, with 5 bases left between them. Per the germline V gene, CDR1 is SGHAT and CDR2 is FQDESV (reference sequence). CDR3 sequence (DNA): TGTGCCAGCAGCTTAGGACAGTACAATGAGCAGTTCTTC. It is translated as CASSLGQYNEQFF.

CDR3 in amino acids: CASSHRTGETEAFF. For the CDR3, the DNA is TGCGCCAGCAGCCACCGGACAGGGGAGACTGAAGCTTTCTTT. The chain recombines TRBV5-1 with TRBJ1-1, with 9 bases identical to TRBD1. The CDR3 is 14 amino acids. J was trimmed by 5 bases and V by 4 bases; bases with no gene match: 6. CDR1 is SGHRS, CDR2 YFSETQ, per germline.

V gene TRBV21-1 combines with J gene TRBJ2-7. TRBV21-1 corresponds to a pseudogene. This CDR3 is built from 16 residues. This CDR3 reads CASSKYGRRSSYEQYF. CDR3 coding DNA: TGTGCCAGCAGCAAATACGGAAGAAGGAGCTCCTACGAGCAGTACTTC.

The chain recombines TRBV7-2 with TRBJ1-1; 7 positions agree with TRBD1. Germline assignment: CDR1 SGHTA and CDR2 FQGNSA. This CDR3 has 15 residues. V gave up 2 bases and J gave up 2 bases; unmatched junction bases: 5. CDR3 region: CASSLTRDSNTEAFF. The CDR3 bases are TGTGCCAGCAGCTTAACGAGGGACAGCAACACTGAAGCTTTCTTT.

This clonotype was detected only a few times. The rearrangement uses TRBV10-1 and TRBJ2-2; D assignment may be TRBD1 or TRBD2 (5 bases each). The CDR3 contains 13 residues. Trimming shortened V by 6 bases and J by 5 bases, and 10 bases separated the two germline ends. Germline V gives CDR1 WNHNN, CDR2 SYGVQD (reference sequence). The CDR3: CASSRWGTGELFF. The CDR3 region has the DNA TGCGCCAGCAGCAGATGGGGGACCGGGGAGCTGTTTTTT.

The CDR3 nucleotides read TGTGCCAGCAGTAGGGAGTGGGATAGCAATCAGCCCCAGCATTTT. This encodes CASSREWDSNQPQHF. This rearrangement joins TRBV6-5 to TRBJ1-5; no reliable D call. The CDR3 covers 15 residues. The V gene's germline CDR1 is MNHEY and CDR2 SVGAGI. V gave up 5 bases and J gave up 0 bases, with 11 bases separating them.

V and J are TRBV4-3 and TRBJ2-5; a weak D match, TRBD1 (6 bases). Germline V gives CDR1 LGHNA, CDR2 YSLEER. The length of the CDR3 is 15 residues. V lost 0 bases, J lost 7 bases, and 15 bases lay in between. The DNA of the CDR3 is TGCGCCAGCAGCCAAGAAGGGGGTAGGGTGGGGACCCAGTACTTC. Translating it yields CASSQEGGRVGTQYF.

This clonotype has ten or more counts. The V and J genes are TRBV27 and TRBJ2-1; D assignment may be TRBD1 or TRBD2 (6 bases each). Between the trimmed V and J ends, which lost 9 bases and 9 bases, there was a span of 24 bases. This CDR3 spans 15 amino acids. From germline, CDR1 is MNHEY and CDR2 SMNVEV (reference sequence). The CDR3 DNA reads as TGTGCCAGGAGATTCGCTCAAACAGGGCGGGGTGAGCAGTTCTTC. It codes for CARRFAQTGRGEQFF.

Many counts were recorded for this clonotype. This chain connects TRBV6-5 to TRBJ1-5; 7 bases map to TRBD1. Looked up from germline, CDR1 is MNHEY and CDR2 is SVGAGI. The V and J ends lost 6 bases and 6 bases, in that order; junction bases with no gene match: 8. CDR3 length: 14 amino acids. The CDR3 here is CASRADRDGQPQHF. The CDR3 DNA sequence: TGTGCCAGCAGAGCCGACAGGGACGGTCAGCCCCAGCATTTT.

The rearrangement links TRBV4-3 to TRBJ2-5; 11 nucleotides match TRBD2. V lost 3 bases to trimming and J lost 4 bases; unmatched junction nucleotides: 7. The CDR3 runs to 16 residues. Germline V gene lookup returns CDR1 LGHNA and CDR2 YSLEER. In DNA, the CDR3 is TGCGCCAGCAGCCAGGGGATTAGCGGGGGGGGAGAGACCCAGTACTTC. Its translation: CASSQGISGGGETQYF.